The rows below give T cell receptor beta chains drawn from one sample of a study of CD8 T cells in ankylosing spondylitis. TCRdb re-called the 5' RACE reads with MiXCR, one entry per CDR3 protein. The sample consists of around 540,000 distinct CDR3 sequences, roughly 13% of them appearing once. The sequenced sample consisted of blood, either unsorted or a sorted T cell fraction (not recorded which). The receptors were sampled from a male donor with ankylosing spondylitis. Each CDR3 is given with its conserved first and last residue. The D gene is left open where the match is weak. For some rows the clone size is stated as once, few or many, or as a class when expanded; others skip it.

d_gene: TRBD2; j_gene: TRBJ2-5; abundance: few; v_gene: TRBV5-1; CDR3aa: CASKPGGNQETQYF; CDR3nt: TGCGCCAGCAAACCGGGAGGGAACCAAGAGACCCAGTACTTC
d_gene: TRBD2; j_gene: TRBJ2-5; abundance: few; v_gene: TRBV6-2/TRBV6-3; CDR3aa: CASSWTSGSPQETQYF; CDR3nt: TGTGCCAGCAGTTGGACTAGCGGGAGCCCCCAAGAGACCCAGTACTTC
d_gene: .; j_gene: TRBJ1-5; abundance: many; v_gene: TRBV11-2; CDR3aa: CASSLDGGSNQPQHF; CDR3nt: TGTGCCAGCAGCTTAGACGGGGGGAGCAATCAGCCCCAGCATTTT
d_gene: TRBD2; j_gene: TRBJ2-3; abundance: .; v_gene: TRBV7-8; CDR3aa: CASSSSLAGGRDTQYF; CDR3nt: TGTGCCAGCAGCTCATCACTAGCGGGCGGGAGAGATACGCAGTATTTT
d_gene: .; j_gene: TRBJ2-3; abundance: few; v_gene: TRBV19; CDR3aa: CASSFRPPPHGDTQYF; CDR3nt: TGTGCCAGTAGTTTTAGACCTCCACCCCATGGGGATACGCAGTATTTT
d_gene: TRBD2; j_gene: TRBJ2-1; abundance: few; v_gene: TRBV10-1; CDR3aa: CASSPGFSGRAVNEQFF; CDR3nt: TGCGCCAGCAGTCCGGGATTTAGCGGGAGGGCTGTCAATGAGCAGTTCTTC
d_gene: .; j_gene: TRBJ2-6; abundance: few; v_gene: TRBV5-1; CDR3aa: CASSAGAGANVLTF; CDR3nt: TGCGCCAGCAGCGCAGGGGCTGGGGCCAACGTCCTGACTTTC
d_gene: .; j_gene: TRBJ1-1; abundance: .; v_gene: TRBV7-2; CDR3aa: CASTPGHGNTEAFF; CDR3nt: TGTGCCAGCACCCCAGGGCACGGGAACACTGAAGCTTTCTTT
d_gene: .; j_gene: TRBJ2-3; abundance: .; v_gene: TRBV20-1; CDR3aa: CSARDEPPDTQYF; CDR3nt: TGCAGTGCTAGAGATGAACCCCCAGATACGCAGTATTTT
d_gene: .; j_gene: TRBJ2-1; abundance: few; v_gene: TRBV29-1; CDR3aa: CSVTGTPTSYNEQFF; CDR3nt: TGCAGCGTTACCGGGACTCCTACGAGTTACAATGAGCAGTTCTTC
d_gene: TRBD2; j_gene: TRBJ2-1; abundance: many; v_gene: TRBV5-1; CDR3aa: CASSFTGGPHNEQFF; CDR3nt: TGCGCCAGCAGCTTCACGGGAGGGCCGCACAATGAGCAGTTCTTC
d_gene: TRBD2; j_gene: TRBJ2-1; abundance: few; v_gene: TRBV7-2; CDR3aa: CASSPMSGLAIDAFF; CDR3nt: TGTGCCAGCAGCCCGATGTCGGGACTAGCGATTGACGCGTTCTTC
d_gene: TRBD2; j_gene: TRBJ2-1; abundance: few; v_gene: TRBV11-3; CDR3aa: CASSQGLAGATEQFF; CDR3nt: TGTGCCAGCAGCCAGGGACTAGCGGGAGCTACTGAGCAGTTCTTC
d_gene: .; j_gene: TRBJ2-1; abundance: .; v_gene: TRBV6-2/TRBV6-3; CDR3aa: CASSPDRSKNEQFF; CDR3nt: TGTGCCAGCAGTCCGGACAGATCGAAGAATGAGCAGTTCTTC
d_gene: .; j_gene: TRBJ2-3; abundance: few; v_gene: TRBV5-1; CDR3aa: CATTQGRGTDTQYF; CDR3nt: TGCGCCACAACTCAGGGACGGGGCACAGATACGCAGTATTTT
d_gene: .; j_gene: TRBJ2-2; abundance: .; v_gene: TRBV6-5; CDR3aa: CASSYSTGHRHGELFF; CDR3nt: TGTGCCAGCAGTTACTCGACAGGACACCGACACGGGGAGCTGTTTTTT
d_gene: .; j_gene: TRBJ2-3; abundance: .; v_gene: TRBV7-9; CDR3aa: CASSLRSGWASTDTQYF; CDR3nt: TGTGCCAGCAGCTTAAGAAGCGGGTGGGCTAGCACAGATACGCAGTATTTT
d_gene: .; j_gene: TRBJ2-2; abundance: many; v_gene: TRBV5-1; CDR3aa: CASSLERAGPNTGELFF; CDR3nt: TGCGCCAGCAGCTTGGAAAGGGCGGGACCGAACACCGGGGAGCTGTTTTTT
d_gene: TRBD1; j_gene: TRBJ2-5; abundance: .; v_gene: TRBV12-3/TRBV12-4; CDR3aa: CASRVSGGGETQYF; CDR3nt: TGTGCCAGCAGGGTTTCAGGGGGCGGCGAGACCCAGTACTTC
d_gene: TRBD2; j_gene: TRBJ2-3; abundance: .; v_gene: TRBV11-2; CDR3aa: CASSSSGTTDTQYF; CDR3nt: TGTGCCAGCAGCTCTAGCGGGACCACAGATACGCAGTATTTT
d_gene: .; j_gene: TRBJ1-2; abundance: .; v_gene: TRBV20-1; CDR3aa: CSVSGTQNYGYTF; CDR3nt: TGCAGTGTCTCCGGGACACAAAACTATGGCTACACCTTC
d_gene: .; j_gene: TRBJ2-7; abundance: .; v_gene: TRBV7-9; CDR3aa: CASSLGLDRYEQYF; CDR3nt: TGTGCCAGCAGCTTAGGACTAGATCGGTACGAGCAGTACTTC
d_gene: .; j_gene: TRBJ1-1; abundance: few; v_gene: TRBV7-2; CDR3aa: CASSLGPANTEAFF; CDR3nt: TGTGCCAGCAGCTTAGGGCCAGCAAACACTGAAGCTTTCTTT
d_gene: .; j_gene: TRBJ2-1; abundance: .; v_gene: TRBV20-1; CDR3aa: CSASYGGAGALGEQFF; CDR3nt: TGCAGTGCTAGTTATGGGGGGGCAGGGGCCTTAGGGGAGCAGTTCTTC
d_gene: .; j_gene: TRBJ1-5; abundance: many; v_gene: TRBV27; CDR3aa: CASSLLGQVSNQPQHF; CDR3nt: TGTGCCAGCAGTTTATTGGGCCAGGTTAGCAATCAGCCCCAGCATTTT
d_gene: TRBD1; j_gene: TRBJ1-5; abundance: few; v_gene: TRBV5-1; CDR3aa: CASSMGQSSNQPQHF; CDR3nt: TGCGCCAGCAGCATGGGACAGTCAAGCAATCAGCCCCAGCATTTT
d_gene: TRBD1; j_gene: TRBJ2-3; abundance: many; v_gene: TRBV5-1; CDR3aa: CASSEFGQGTDTQYF; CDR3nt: TGCGCCAGCAGCGAGTTTGGACAGGGGACAGATACGCAGTATTTT
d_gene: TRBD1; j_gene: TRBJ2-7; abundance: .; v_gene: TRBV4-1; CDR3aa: CASSPTRGRDRAYEQYF; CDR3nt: TGCGCCAGCAGCCCCACTAGAGGGAGGGACAGGGCCTACGAGCAGTACTTC
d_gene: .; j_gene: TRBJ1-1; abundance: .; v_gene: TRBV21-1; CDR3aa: CASSSPPPFLNTEAFF; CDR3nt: TGTGCCAGCAGCTCCCCTCCCCCATTTTTGAACACTGAAGCTTTCTTT
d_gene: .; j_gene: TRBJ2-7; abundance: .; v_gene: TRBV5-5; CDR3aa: CASSLAPEAYEQYF; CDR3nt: TGTGCCAGCAGCTTGGCCCCGGAGGCTTACGAGCAGTACTTC
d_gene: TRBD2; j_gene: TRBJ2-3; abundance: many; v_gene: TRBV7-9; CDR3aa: CASSSRGRTDTQYF; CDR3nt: TGTGCCAGCAGCTCCCGCGGGAGGACAGATACGCAGTATTTT
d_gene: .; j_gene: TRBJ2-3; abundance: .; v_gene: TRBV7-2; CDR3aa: CASTRSGGTDTQYF; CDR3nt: TGTGCCAGCACCCGTAGCGGAGGCACAGATACGCAGTATTTT
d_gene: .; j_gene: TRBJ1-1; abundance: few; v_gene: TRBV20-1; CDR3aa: CSARVAGSNTEAFF; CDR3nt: TGCAGTGCTAGAGTGGCGGGTTCGAACACTGAAGCTTTCTTT
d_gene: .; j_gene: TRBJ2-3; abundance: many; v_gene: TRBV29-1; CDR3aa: CSVRESTDTQYF; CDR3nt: TGCAGCGTCCGGGAGTCCACAGATACGCAGTATTTT
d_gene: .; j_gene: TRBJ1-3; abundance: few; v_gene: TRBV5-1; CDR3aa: CASSFGGTNGNTIYF; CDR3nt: TGCGCCAGCAGCTTCGGGGGTACTAACGGAAACACCATATATTTT
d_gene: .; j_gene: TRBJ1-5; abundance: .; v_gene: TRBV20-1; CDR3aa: CSARSGVQPQHF; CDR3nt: TGCAGTGCCAGGTCTGGGGTTCAGCCCCAGCATTTT
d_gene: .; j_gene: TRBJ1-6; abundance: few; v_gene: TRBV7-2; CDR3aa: CASSAGDGGSPLHF; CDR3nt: TGTGCCAGCAGCGCTGGGGATGGGGGTTCACCCCTCCACTTT
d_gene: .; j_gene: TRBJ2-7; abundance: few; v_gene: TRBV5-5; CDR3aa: CASSLALIGVGQYF; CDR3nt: TGTGCCAGCAGCTTGGCCCTCATCGGGGTCGGGCAGTACTTC
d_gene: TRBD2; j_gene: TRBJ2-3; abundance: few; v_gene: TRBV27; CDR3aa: CASSLSLSGSKTDTQYF; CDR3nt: TGTGCCAGCAGTCTCTCCCTCAGCGGGAGCAAAACAGATACGCAGTATTTT
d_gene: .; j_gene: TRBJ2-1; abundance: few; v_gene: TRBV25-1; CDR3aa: CASSEFAGYYNEQFF; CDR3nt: TGTGCCAGCAGTGAATTTGCGGGTTACTACAATGAGCAGTTCTTC
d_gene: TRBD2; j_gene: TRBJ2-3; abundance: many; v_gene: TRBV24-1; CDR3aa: CATSGTRGTDTQYF; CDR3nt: TGTGCCACCAGTGGGACTAGAGGTACAGATACGCAGTATTTT
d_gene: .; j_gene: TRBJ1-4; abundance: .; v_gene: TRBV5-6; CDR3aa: CASSQDGVYLSTNEKLFF; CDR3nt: TGTGCCAGCAGCCAGGACGGTGTATACCTCTCAACTAATGAAAAACTGTTTTTT
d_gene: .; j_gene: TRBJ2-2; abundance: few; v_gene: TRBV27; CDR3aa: CASSFRTNTGELFF; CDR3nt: TGTGCCAGCAGTTTCAGAACGAACACCGGGGAGCTGTTTTTT
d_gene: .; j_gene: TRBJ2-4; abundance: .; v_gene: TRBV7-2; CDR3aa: CASSWSRGTKNIQYF; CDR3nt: TGTGCCAGCAGCTGGTCTAGGGGCACCAAAAACATTCAGTACTTC
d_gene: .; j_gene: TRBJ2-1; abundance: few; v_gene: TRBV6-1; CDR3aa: CASSEGRMYNEQFF; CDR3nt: TGTGCCAGCAGTGAGGGCAGGATGTACAATGAGCAGTTCTTC
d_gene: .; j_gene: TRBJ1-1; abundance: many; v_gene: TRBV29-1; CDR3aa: CSVMGQLNTEAFF; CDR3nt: TGCAGCGTTATGGGACAACTGAACACTGAAGCTTTCTTT
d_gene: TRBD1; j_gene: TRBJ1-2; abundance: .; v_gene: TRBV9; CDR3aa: CASSVVRDRRANYGYTF; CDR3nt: TGTGCCAGCAGCGTAGTGAGGGACAGGCGCGCTAACTATGGCTACACCTTC
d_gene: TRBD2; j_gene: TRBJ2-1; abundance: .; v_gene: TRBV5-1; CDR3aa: CASSPHGSGSSYNEQFF; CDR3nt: TGCGCCAGCAGCCCCCATGGGAGCGGGAGTTCCTACAATGAGCAGTTCTTC
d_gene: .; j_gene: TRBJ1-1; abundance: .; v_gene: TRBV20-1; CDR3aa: CSASLSEGETEAFF; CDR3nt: TGCAGTGCTAGCCTATCCGAGGGCGAAACTGAAGCTTTCTTT
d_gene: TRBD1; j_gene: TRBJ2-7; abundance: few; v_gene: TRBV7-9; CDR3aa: CASTWTGTSYEQYF; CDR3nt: TGTGCCAGCACCTGGACAGGAACGTCCTACGAGCAGTACTTC
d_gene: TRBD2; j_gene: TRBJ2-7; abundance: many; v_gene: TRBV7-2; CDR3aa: CASSLLAGASYEQYF; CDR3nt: TGTGCCAGCAGCTTACTAGCGGGAGCCTCCTACGAGCAGTACTTC
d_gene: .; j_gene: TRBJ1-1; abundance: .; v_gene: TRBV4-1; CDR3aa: CASSLLVVGERGSTEAFF; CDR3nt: TGCGCCAGCAGCCTATTGGTGGTCGGGGAGAGGGGGTCCACTGAAGCTTTCTTT
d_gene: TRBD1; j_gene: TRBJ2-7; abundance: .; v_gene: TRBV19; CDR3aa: CASSPTGTGRREQYF; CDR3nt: TGTGCCAGTAGCCCTACCGGGACAGGGAGGCGCGAGCAGTACTTC
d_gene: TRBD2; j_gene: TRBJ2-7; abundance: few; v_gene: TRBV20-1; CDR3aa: CSARGRLAGGFDEQYF; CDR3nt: TGCAGTGCTAGAGGCCGACTAGCGGGAGGGTTCGACGAGCAGTACTTC
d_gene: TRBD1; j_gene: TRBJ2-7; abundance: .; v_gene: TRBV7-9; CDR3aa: CASSARDRGNYEQYF; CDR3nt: TGTGCCAGCAGCGCACGGGACAGGGGTAACTACGAGCAGTACTTC